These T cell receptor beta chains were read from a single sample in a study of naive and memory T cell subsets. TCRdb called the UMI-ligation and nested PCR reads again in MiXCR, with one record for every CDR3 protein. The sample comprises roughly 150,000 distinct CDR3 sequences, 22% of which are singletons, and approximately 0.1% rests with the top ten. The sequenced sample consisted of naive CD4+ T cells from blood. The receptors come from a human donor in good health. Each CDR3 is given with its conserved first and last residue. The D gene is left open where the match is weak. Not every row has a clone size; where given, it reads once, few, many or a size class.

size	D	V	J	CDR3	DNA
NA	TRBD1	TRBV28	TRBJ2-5	CASSFGTAQETQYF	TGTGCCAGCAGTTTTGGGACAGCGCAAGAGACCCAGTACTTC
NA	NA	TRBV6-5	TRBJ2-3	CASSYSDGTDTQYF	TGTGCCAGCAGTTACTCCGACGGCACAGATACGCAGTATTTT
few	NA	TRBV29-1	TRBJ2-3	CSVHTGRVVPNADTQYF	TGCAGCGTCCACACAGGGCGGGTAGTTCCGAACGCAGATACGCAGTATTTT
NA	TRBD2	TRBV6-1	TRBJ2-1	CASSFSRTSGYNEQFF	TGTGCCAGCAGTTTCTCAAGGACTAGCGGTTACAATGAGCAGTTCTTC
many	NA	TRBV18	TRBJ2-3	CASSPPTTDTQYF	TGTGCCAGCTCACCACCGACCACAGATACGCAGTATTTT
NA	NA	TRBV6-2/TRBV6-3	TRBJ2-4	CASSEYTNQYF	TGTGCCAGCAGTGAATATACAAATCAGTACTTC
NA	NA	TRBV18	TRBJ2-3	CASSRGRSAWTDTQYF	TGTGCCAGCTCAAGGGGACGCTCCGCGTGGACAGATACGCAGTATTTT
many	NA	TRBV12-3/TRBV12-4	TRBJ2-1	CATADRNEQFF	TGTGCCACAGCGGACCGCAATGAGCAGTTCTTC
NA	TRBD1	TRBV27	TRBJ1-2	CASSFDRGGCGYTF	TGTGCCAGCAGTTTCGACAGGGGGGGCTGTGGCTACACCTTC
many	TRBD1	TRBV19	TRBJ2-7	CASSIGGTGSQQYF	TGTGCCAGTAGTATCGGTGGGACAGGGTCGCAGCAGTACTTC
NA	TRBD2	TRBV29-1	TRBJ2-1	CSLEGLLADGPSYNEQFF	TGCAGCCTTGAGGGGCTACTAGCGGATGGTCCCTCCTACAATGAGCAGTTCTTC
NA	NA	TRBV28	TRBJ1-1	CASSSPPRAEAFF	TGTGCCAGCAGTTCCCCCCCGCGGGCTGAAGCTTTCTTT
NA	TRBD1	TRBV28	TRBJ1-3	CASSPPQGGSGNTIYF	TGTGCCAGCAGTCCCCCCCAGGGGGGCTCTGGAAACACCATATATTTT
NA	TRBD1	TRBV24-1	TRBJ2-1	CATSDRDRGNNEQFF	TGTGCCACCAGTGACCGGGACAGGGGTAACAATGAGCAGTTCTTC
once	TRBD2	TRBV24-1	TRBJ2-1	CATGLAGGGDEQFF	TGTGCCACGGGACTAGCGGGAGGAGGCGATGAGCAGTTCTTC
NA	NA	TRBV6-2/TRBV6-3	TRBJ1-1	CASSYYRHDEAFF	TGTGCCAGCAGTTACTACCGACATGATGAAGCTTTCTTT
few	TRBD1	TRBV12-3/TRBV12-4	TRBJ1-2	CASSLERGHYTF	TGTGCCAGCAGTTTAGAGAGGGGGCACTACACCTTC
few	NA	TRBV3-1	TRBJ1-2	CASSQILGNYGYTF	TGTGCCAGCAGCCAAATTTTAGGGAACTATGGCTACACCTTC
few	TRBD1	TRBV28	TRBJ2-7	CASSLVPGQNYEQYF	TGTGCCAGCAGTTTAGTCCCGGGACAGAACTACGAGCAGTACTTC
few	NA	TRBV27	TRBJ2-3	CASNRAGGAFDTQYF	TGTGCCAGCAATAGGGCCGGAGGAGCTTTTGATACGCAGTATTTT
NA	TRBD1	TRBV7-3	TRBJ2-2	CASSSNRGTGELFF	TGTGCCAGCAGCTCGAACAGGGGGACCGGGGAGCTGTTTTTT
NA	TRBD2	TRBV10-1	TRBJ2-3	CASSETGLARTDTQYF	TGCGCCAGCAGTGAGACGGGACTAGCGCGCACAGATACGCAGTATTTT
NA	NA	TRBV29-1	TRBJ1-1	CSATRATNTEAFF	TGCAGCGCCACTCGGGCCACGAACACTGAAGCTTTCTTT
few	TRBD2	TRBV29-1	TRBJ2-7	CSAAPGLAGHEQYF	TGCAGCGCCGCCCCGGGACTAGCGGGACACGAGCAGTACTTC
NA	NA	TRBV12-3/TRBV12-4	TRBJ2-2	CASSLGGPRGGELFF	TGTGCCAGCAGTTTAGGGGGACCTCGAGGTGGGGAGCTGTTTTTT
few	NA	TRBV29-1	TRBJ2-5	CSVELWGLETQYF	TGCAGCGTTGAACTCTGGGGATTGGAGACCCAGTACTTC
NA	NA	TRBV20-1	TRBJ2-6	CSARAGTSPSGANVLTF	TGCAGTGCTAGGGCCGGGACATCTCCCTCTGGGGCCAACGTCCTGACTTTC
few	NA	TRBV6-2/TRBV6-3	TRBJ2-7	CASGRVGSYEQYF	TGTGCCAGCGGACGGGTAGGGTCCTACGAGCAGTACTTC
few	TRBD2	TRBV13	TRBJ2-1	CASSHQTSGRNEQFF	TGTGCCAGCAGCCATCAGACTAGCGGGAGGAATGAGCAGTTCTTC
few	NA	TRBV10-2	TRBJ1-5	CASSERGVQPQHF	TGCGCCAGCAGTGAGAGGGGTGTGCAGCCCCAGCATTTT
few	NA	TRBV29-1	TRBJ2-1	CSVKRPVEQFF	TGCAGCGTTAAAAGGCCGGTTGAGCAGTTCTTC
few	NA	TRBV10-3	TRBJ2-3	CATGEADTQYF	TGTGCCACCGGAGAGGCAGATACGCAGTATTTT
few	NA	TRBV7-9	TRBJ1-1	CASSLAPPNTEAFF	TGTGCCAGCAGCTTAGCTCCCCCGAACACTGAAGCTTTCTTT
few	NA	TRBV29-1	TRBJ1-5	CSVGEGNQPQHF	TGCAGCGTTGGGGAGGGGAACCAGCCCCAGCATTTT
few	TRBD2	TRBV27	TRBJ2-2	CASSLPRLAGEPGELFF	TGTGCCAGCAGTTTACCCCGACTAGCGGGAGAACCCGGGGAGCTGTTTTTT
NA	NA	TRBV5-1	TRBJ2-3	CASRRQVSDTQYF	TGCGCCAGCAGAAGACAGGTGTCAGATACGCAGTATTTT
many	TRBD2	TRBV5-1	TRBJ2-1	CASSRAYGLLAGDNEQFF	TGCGCCAGCAGCCGAGCCTACGGGTTACTAGCGGGAGACAATGAGCAGTTCTTC
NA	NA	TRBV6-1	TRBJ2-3	CASGRQVAADTQYF	TGTGCCAGCGGGAGACAGGTAGCGGCAGATACGCAGTATTTT
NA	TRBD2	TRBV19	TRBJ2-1	CASIPPGGSYNEQFF	TGTGCCAGTATCCCGCCGGGGGGCTCCTACAATGAGCAGTTCTTC
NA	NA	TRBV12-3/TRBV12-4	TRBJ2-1	CASSPLAGVNEQFF	TGTGCCAGCAGTCCCCTAGCAGGAGTGAATGAGCAGTTCTTC